The T cell receptor beta chain described here comes from a study of T cells in Graves' hyperthyroidism and ophthalmopathy. This clonotype appeared many times. V gave up 4 bases and J gave up 6 bases; unmatched junction bases: 10. CDR3 length: 15 amino acids. CDR1 ENHRY and CDR2 SYGVKD come from the germline V gene. The CDR3 regions of TCR beta were amplified from RNA transcripts. An initial round of RT-PCR targeting the TCR CDR3 relied on the HTBI primer set. One entry per CDR3 protein results from TCRdb running MiXCR on the multiplex PCR reads. The sample has about 640,000 distinct CDR3 sequences, 20% seen once; the top ten hold 34%.

This TCR was recovered from a man younger than 45 with Graves' ophthalmopathy. V usage is TRBV10-3 and J usage is TRBJ1-1; 8 nucleotides agree with TRBD1. The material sequenced was blood. CDR3 in amino acids: CAISGTGRGYAEAFF. DNA for the CDR3: TGTGCCATCAGTGGGACAGGGAGAGGGTACGCTGAAGCTTTCTTT.